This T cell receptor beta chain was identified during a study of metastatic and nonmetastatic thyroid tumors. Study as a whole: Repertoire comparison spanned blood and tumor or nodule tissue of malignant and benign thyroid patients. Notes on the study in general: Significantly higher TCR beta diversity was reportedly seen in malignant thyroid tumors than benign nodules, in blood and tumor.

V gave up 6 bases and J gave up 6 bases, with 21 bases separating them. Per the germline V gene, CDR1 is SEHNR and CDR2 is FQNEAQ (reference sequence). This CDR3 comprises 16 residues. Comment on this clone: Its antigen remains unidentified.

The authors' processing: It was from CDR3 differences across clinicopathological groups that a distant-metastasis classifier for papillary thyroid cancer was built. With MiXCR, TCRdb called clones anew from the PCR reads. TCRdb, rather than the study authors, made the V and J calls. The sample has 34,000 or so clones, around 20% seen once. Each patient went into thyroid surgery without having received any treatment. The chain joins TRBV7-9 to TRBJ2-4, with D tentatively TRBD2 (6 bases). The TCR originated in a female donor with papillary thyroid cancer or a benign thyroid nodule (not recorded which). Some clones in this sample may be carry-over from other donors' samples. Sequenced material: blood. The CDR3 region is CASRSTRDGSGNIQYF. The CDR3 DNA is TGTGCCAGCAGGTCAACGCGGGACGGTTCGGGAAACATTCAGTACTTC.